This T cell receptor beta chain was identified in a study of blood T cell repertoires in COVID-19. In the study overall: Material from acute and convalescent COVID-19 was sourced from the United States, Italy and Spain. PBMCs, B-cell-depleted T cells, or T cells provided the cDNA or gDNA that made up the material.

Original analysis: Amplification from reference gene primers served as the basis for estimated nucleated cell counts. The method was immunoSEQ multiplex PCR; TCRdb's version includes in-frame clones alone and lacks a portion of them. V, J and clone size derive from that table, while D and trimming were established from the DNA sequence. The sample holds about 120,000 clones, around 85% seen once. V lost 0 bases and J 3 bases, leaving 11 bases between the germline ends. This CDR3 is built from 14 residues. Germline V lookup: CDR1 GTSNPN, CDR2 SVGIG (reference sequence). Sequencing was done on a sample of peripheral blood. The V call is TRBV30, the J call TRBJ1-2; tentative D call: TRBD1 (5 bases). The receptor comes from a man in his fifties with acute or convalescent COVID-19. The CDR3 loop reads CAWSVRGRDYGYTF. Written as DNA, the CDR3 is TGTGCCTGGAGTGTACGGGGGAGGGACTATGGCTACACCTTC.